This T cell receptor beta chain was identified in a study of T cells expressing NK-cell markers (dated by TCRdb to 2020 to 2021). Looking at the study overall: In sorted CD3+CD56+NKG2C+, CD3+CD56+NKG2C- and CD3+CD56-NKG2C+ T-cell subsets from 7 or 8 donors, TCR beta-chain repertoires were profiled. Among the eight sequenced donors, seven were HCMV-seropositive and one was HCMV-seronegative. The eight sequenced donors were randomly selected healthy volunteers, three men and five women. Libraries were sequenced as 2 x 150 bp reads on Illumina HiSeq 2000/2500, MiSeq or NextSeq. General study outcomes and caveats: It remained unclear whether the expanded NKG2C-expressing T cell clones were specific for HCMV antigens. Those dominant clonotypes were again the most abundant among CD3+CD56-NKG2C+ cells in a handful of donors, at about 28.3-65%. For roughly six donors, the dominant CD3+CD56+NKG2C+ clonotypes were among the top 10 CD8+ clonotypes and accounted for roughly 1.0-7.5% of CD8+ T cells.

A word on this clonotype: This clone's antigen is unknown.

HCMV serostatus was determined by detecting HCMV-specific IgG in serum with a commercial ELISA kit. Peripheral blood mononuclear cells were isolated from blood by Ficoll density gradient centrifugation. Sequenced on an Illumina HiSeq 2000. TCR beta cDNA libraries were prepared using 5'RACE template switching, which introduced a universal primer site and unique molecular identifiers. cDNA synthesis was primed from the TCR beta constant segment and was followed by two successive PCR amplification steps. Processing in the source paper ran as follows. MIGEC was used to demultiplex reads and group reads by UMI, and MiTCR was used to assemble and quantify clonotypes. Only TCR cDNA sequences supported by at least two reads were kept to exclude erroneous sequences. The tcR package was used for downstream repertoire analysis, and clonotypes were matched between fractions using CDR3 nucleotide sequence together with V segment. VDJmatch was used to annotate antigen specificity against VDJdb, with one amino acid substitution allowed in CDR3. After the reads were reprocessed by TCRdb, one entry was made per CDR3 protein sequence, with no DNA. These V and J calls are TCRdb output, not the study's own analysis. In this sample's table one finds about 460,000 distinct CDR3 sequences. In total, the top ten clones hold more than 1.4% of the sample.

Sequences were obtained from blood T cells: a sorted CD56 or NKG2C T cell subset, CD4+ or CD8+ T cells, or bulk PBMC T cells (not recorded which). The sequence derives from a woman between 50 and 59 years old in good health. Donor details come from another sample of the same person, matched by shared clones.

The CDR3 region has the sequence CASSQGTSGGDTQYF. The V and J segments used are TRBV4-2 and TRBJ2-3; TCRdb proposes TRBD2, but this gene call is untestable without DNA. CDR1 LGHNA and CDR2 YNFKEQ were looked up in the germline V gene. The CDR3 covers 15 residues, taking in both the cysteine and the phenylalanine. The nucleotide record is missing.